A selection of T cell receptor beta chains follows, all from one sample in a study of cytomegalovirus exposure and HLA in healthy donors. The method was immunoSEQ multiplex PCR; TCRdb's version includes in-frame clones alone and lacks a portion of them. Of about 160,000 clones listed, roughly four fifths are singletons. Sequenced: PBMCs. The origin of the receptors is a girl aged 2 to 10 in good health and CMV-seropositive. CDR3s include the opening cysteine and the closing phenylalanine or tryptophan. Each record gives: J gene, V gene, clone size, D gene, CDR3 protein, CDR3 DNA. A D gene is named only where the DNA matches it firmly. Where a row states a size, it is once, few, many or the class of an expanded clone; other rows omit it.

j_gene: TRBJ1-5
v_gene: TRBV7-9
abundance: .
d_gene: TRBD1
CDR3aa: CASSPWGTGGNQPQHF
CDR3nt: TGTGCCAGCAGCCCATGGGGGACAGGGGGCAATCAGCCCCAGCATTTT

j_gene: TRBJ2-7
v_gene: TRBV11-2
abundance: .
d_gene: .
CDR3aa: CASSYLASEQYF
CDR3nt: TGTGCCAGCAGCTATCTAGCATCGGAGCAGTACTTC

j_gene: TRBJ2-7
v_gene: TRBV6-1
abundance: .
d_gene: TRBD2
CDR3aa: CASSAPPGLAGGPFYEQYF
CDR3nt: TGTGCCAGCAGTGCACCGCCGGGACTAGCGGGAGGTCCCTTCTACGAGCAGTACTTC

j_gene: TRBJ2-1
v_gene: TRBV28
abundance: few
d_gene: TRBD2
CDR3aa: CASRQAGEGGYEQFF
CDR3nt: TGTGCCAGCAGGCAAGCGGGAGAGGGCGGCTATGAGCAGTTCTTC

j_gene: TRBJ1-1
v_gene: TRBV27
abundance: .
d_gene: TRBD1
CDR3aa: CASSPLGQVLTEAFF
CDR3nt: TGTGCCAGCAGTCCGCTGGGACAGGTCCTCACTGAAGCTTTCTTT

j_gene: TRBJ2-1
v_gene: TRBV29-1
abundance: .
d_gene: TRBD2
CDR3aa: CSVVKREERAEQFF
CDR3nt: TGCAGCGTTGTCAAGCGGGAGGAGCGGGCTGAGCAGTTCTTC

j_gene: TRBJ2-5
v_gene: TRBV19
abundance: .
d_gene: .
CDR3aa: CASSIQGPGSKETQYF
CDR3nt: TGTGCCAGTAGTATACAGGGTCCCGGCAGTAAAGAGACCCAGTACTTC

j_gene: TRBJ2-1
v_gene: TRBV6-1
abundance: .
d_gene: TRBD2
CDR3aa: CASSEWPSGDNEQFF
CDR3nt: TGTGCCAGCAGTGAATGGCCTAGCGGGGACAATGAGCAGTTCTTC

j_gene: TRBJ1-5
v_gene: TRBV28
abundance: .
d_gene: TRBD1
CDR3aa: CASSSGQGARLAQPQHF
CDR3nt: TGTGCCAGCAGTTCGGGACAGGGGGCGCGTTTAGCTCAGCCCCAGCATTTT

j_gene: TRBJ2-7
v_gene: TRBV12-2
abundance: .
d_gene: .
CDR3aa: CASRLGRSGRAPEQYF
CDR3nt: TGTGCAAGTCGCTTAGGCAGAAGCGGGAGGGCCCCCGAGCAGTACTTC

j_gene: TRBJ1-2
v_gene: TRBV7-9
abundance: .
d_gene: .
CDR3aa: CASSSARKRKDGYTF
CDR3nt: TGTGCCAGCAGCTCCGCCAGGAAAAGGAAGGATGGCTACACCTTC

j_gene: TRBJ2-7
v_gene: TRBV14
abundance: .
d_gene: TRBD2
CDR3aa: CASSQDGRDEQYF
CDR3nt: TGTGCCAGCAGCCAAGATGGGAGGGACGAGCAGTACTTC

j_gene: TRBJ2-2
v_gene: TRBV5-1
abundance: .
d_gene: .
CDR3aa: CASSSLSLDTGELFF
CDR3nt: TGCGCCAGCAGCTCCTTATCCCTTGACACCGGGGAGCTGTTTTTT

j_gene: TRBJ2-1
v_gene: TRBV5-1
abundance: .
d_gene: TRBD2
CDR3aa: CASSLPLAVYNEQFF
CDR3nt: TGCGCCAGCAGCTTGCCACTAGCGGTTTACAATGAGCAGTTCTTC

j_gene: TRBJ1-1
v_gene: TRBV4-1
abundance: .
d_gene: .
CDR3aa: CASRPVTGRNTEAFF
CDR3nt: TGCGCCAGCAGACCGGTGACAGGAAGAAACACTGAAGCTTTCTTT

j_gene: TRBJ1-3
v_gene: TRBV4-1
abundance: .
d_gene: .
CDR3aa: CASSDSAGNTIYF
CDR3nt: TGCGCCAGCAGCGACAGTGCTGGAAACACCATATATTTT

j_gene: TRBJ2-6
v_gene: TRBV27
abundance: .
d_gene: .
CDR3aa: CATKGVADRSGANVLTF
CDR3nt: TGTGCCACCAAGGGCGTAGCGGACCGCTCTGGGGCCAACGTCCTGACTTTC

j_gene: TRBJ2-7
v_gene: TRBV6-1
abundance: .
d_gene: TRBD1
CDR3aa: CASSGTGDSYEQYF
CDR3nt: TGTGCCAGCAGCGGGACAGGGGACTCCTACGAGCAGTACTTC

j_gene: TRBJ2-1
v_gene: TRBV28
abundance: .
d_gene: TRBD2
CDR3aa: CASSLSSSGRRAEQFF
CDR3nt: TGTGCCAGCAGTTTATCCTCTAGCGGGAGGAGGGCTGAGCAGTTCTTC

j_gene: TRBJ1-1
v_gene: TRBV5-1
abundance: .
d_gene: .
CDR3aa: CASSLGGSDTEAFF
CDR3nt: TGCGCCAGCAGCTTGGGGGGCAGCGACACTGAAGCTTTCTTT

j_gene: TRBJ2-7
v_gene: TRBV6-6
abundance: .
d_gene: TRBD1
CDR3aa: CASSYSRQGYHEQYF
CDR3nt: TGTGCCAGCAGTTACTCGAGACAGGGCTACCACGAGCAGTACTTC

j_gene: TRBJ2-1
v_gene: TRBV10-3
abundance: .
d_gene: TRBD1
CDR3aa: CAITTGGMANEQFF
CDR3nt: TGTGCCATCACGACAGGGGGAATGGCCAATGAGCAGTTCTTC

j_gene: TRBJ2-5
v_gene: TRBV5-1
abundance: .
d_gene: .
CDR3aa: CASSLTGNQETQYF
CDR3nt: TGCGCCAGCAGCTTGACAGGGAACCAAGAGACCCAGTACTTC

j_gene: TRBJ1-1
v_gene: TRBV7-2
abundance: .
d_gene: TRBD1
CDR3aa: CASSLVSGGNTEAFF
CDR3nt: TGTGCCAGCAGCTTAGTGTCAGGGGGGAACACTGAAGCTTTCTTT

j_gene: TRBJ2-3
v_gene: TRBV4-1
abundance: .
d_gene: TRBD2
CDR3aa: CASSHPRTPEREAQIGQYF
CDR3nt: TGCGCCAGTAGCCACCCCCGGACCCCCGAGCGGGAGGCACAGATAGGGCAGTATTTT

j_gene: TRBJ1-5
v_gene: TRBV30
abundance: .
d_gene: .
CDR3aa: CAWRGGSNQPQHF
CDR3nt: TGTGCCTGGAGGGGAGGCAGCAATCAGCCCCAGCATTTT

j_gene: TRBJ1-2
v_gene: TRBV28
abundance: .
d_gene: TRBD1
CDR3aa: CASSPTKRQGLDYGYTF
CDR3nt: TGTGCCAGCAGTCCAACCAAACGACAGGGGTTGGACTATGGCTACACCTTC

j_gene: TRBJ2-3
v_gene: TRBV30
abundance: few
d_gene: TRBD2
CDR3aa: CAWGRGANTDTQYF
CDR3nt: TGTGCCTGGGGGAGGGGAGCGAACACAGATACGCAGTATTTT

j_gene: TRBJ2-5
v_gene: TRBV10-1
abundance: few
d_gene: .
CDR3aa: CASSESGGLYQETQYF
CDR3nt: TGCGCCAGCAGTGAGTCGGGAGGCCTGTACCAAGAGACCCAGTACTTC

j_gene: TRBJ2-5
v_gene: TRBV11-2
abundance: few
d_gene: .
CDR3aa: CASSPRETQYF
CDR3nt: TGTGCCAGCAGCCCGAGGGAGACCCAGTACTTC

j_gene: TRBJ2-5
v_gene: TRBV5-1
abundance: .
d_gene: TRBD1
CDR3aa: CASSSSTGAEETQYF
CDR3nt: TGCGCCAGCAGCTCGTCTACAGGGGCCGAAGAGACCCAGTACTTC

j_gene: TRBJ1-1
v_gene: TRBV30
abundance: .
d_gene: TRBD1
CDR3aa: CACHRGRGYTEAFF
CDR3nt: TGTGCCTGCCACCGGGGCAGGGGGTACACTGAAGCTTTCTTT

j_gene: TRBJ1-2
v_gene: TRBV30
abundance: .
d_gene: .
CDR3aa: CAWSRRGAVNYGYTF
CDR3nt: TGTGCCTGGAGCCGGCGGGGGGCTGTTAACTATGGCTACACCTTC

j_gene: TRBJ2-5
v_gene: TRBV5-1
abundance: .
d_gene: TRBD1
CDR3aa: CASSSPGQGGQTQYF
CDR3nt: TGCGCCAGCAGCTCACCCGGACAGGGGGGGCAGACCCAGTACTTC

j_gene: TRBJ2-7
v_gene: TRBV28
abundance: .
d_gene: TRBD2
CDR3aa: CASSLYGVLAGEYEQYF
CDR3nt: TGTGCCAGCAGTTTATATGGGGTATTAGCGGGAGAATACGAGCAGTACTTC

j_gene: TRBJ1-1
v_gene: TRBV27
abundance: .
d_gene: TRBD1
CDR3aa: CASQDRGTEAFF
CDR3nt: TGTGCCAGCCAGGACAGGGGCACTGAAGCTTTCTTT

j_gene: TRBJ1-5
v_gene: TRBV2
abundance: .
d_gene: .
CDR3aa: CASSVASGRGSRQPQHF
CDR3nt: TGTGCCAGCAGTGTGGCGTCTGGCAGGGGCAGTCGTCAGCCCCAGCATTTT

j_gene: TRBJ2-1
v_gene: TRBV29-1
abundance: .
d_gene: .
CDR3aa: CSVKLVVDEQFF
CDR3nt: TGCAGCGTGAAGCTCGTCGTAGATGAGCAGTTCTTC

j_gene: TRBJ2-2
v_gene: TRBV5-4
abundance: .
d_gene: .
CDR3aa: CASSLEAGNTGELFF
CDR3nt: TGTGCCAGCAGCTTGGAGGCAGGGAACACCGGGGAGCTGTTTTTT

j_gene: TRBJ1-5
v_gene: TRBV7-9
abundance: once
d_gene: .
CDR3aa: CASSWEGQPQHF
CDR3nt: TGTGCCAGCAGCTGGGAGGGGCAGCCCCAGCATTTT

j_gene: TRBJ2-5
v_gene: TRBV7-2
abundance: .
d_gene: .
CDR3aa: CASSSGLHGETQYF
CDR3nt: TGTGCCAGCAGCTCCGGACTTCATGGGGAGACCCAGTACTTC

j_gene: TRBJ2-4
v_gene: TRBV18
abundance: .
d_gene: .
CDR3aa: CASSPGDTRKNIQYF
CDR3nt: TGTGCCAGCTCACCAGGGGACACAAGGAAAAACATTCAGTACTTC

j_gene: TRBJ2-5
v_gene: TRBV13
abundance: .
d_gene: .
CDR3aa: CASSLVGGGAQETQYF
CDR3nt: TGTGCCAGCAGCTTAGTGGGCGGAGGGGCCCAAGAGACCCAGTACTTC

j_gene: TRBJ2-2
v_gene: TRBV28
abundance: .
d_gene: TRBD1
CDR3aa: CASSFLQGAPGELFF
CDR3nt: TGTGCCAGCAGTTTCCTACAGGGGGCACCCGGGGAGCTGTTTTTT

j_gene: TRBJ2-3
v_gene: TRBV7-9
abundance: .
d_gene: .
CDR3aa: CASSRAGRDTQYF
CDR3nt: TGTGCCAGCAGTAGAGCAGGGCGCGATACGCAGTATTTT

j_gene: TRBJ2-2
v_gene: TRBV30
abundance: once
d_gene: .
CDR3aa: CAWSPPYTGELFF
CDR3nt: TGTGCCTGGAGTCCCCCCTACACCGGGGAGCTGTTTTTT

j_gene: TRBJ1-2
v_gene: TRBV29-1
abundance: .
d_gene: .
CDR3aa: CSVDPQGGYGYTF
CDR3nt: TGCAGCGTTGACCCCCAGGGAGGCTATGGCTACACCTTC

j_gene: TRBJ2-1
v_gene: TRBV5-4
abundance: .
d_gene: .
CDR3aa: CASSFRLRTYNEQFF
CDR3nt: TGTGCCAGCAGCTTTAGACTCCGTACCTACAATGAGCAGTTCTTC

j_gene: TRBJ1-2
v_gene: TRBV7-9
abundance: .
d_gene: TRBD1
CDR3aa: CASGTGGGYTF
CDR3nt: TGTGCCAGCGGGACAGGCGGGGGCTACACCTTC

j_gene: TRBJ1-2
v_gene: TRBV19
abundance: .
d_gene: .
CDR3aa: CASSSRDLVMGGYTF
CDR3nt: TGTGCCAGTAGTTCCAGGGACTTAGTGATGGGTGGCTACACCTTC

j_gene: TRBJ2-1
v_gene: TRBV29-1
abundance: .
d_gene: TRBD1
CDR3aa: CSVVDRGRINEQFF
CDR3nt: TGCAGCGTTGTTGACAGGGGGCGAATCAATGAGCAGTTCTTC

j_gene: TRBJ2-7
v_gene: TRBV28
abundance: .
d_gene: .
CDR3aa: CASSSDGGPYEQYF
CDR3nt: TGTGCCAGCAGTTCGGACGGGGGTCCCTACGAGCAGTACTTC

j_gene: TRBJ2-7
v_gene: TRBV2
abundance: few
d_gene: TRBD1
CDR3aa: CASNTGDRGSYEQYF
CDR3nt: TGTGCCAGCAACACCGGGGACAGGGGAAGCTACGAGCAGTACTTC

j_gene: TRBJ1-4
v_gene: TRBV6-1
abundance: .
d_gene: TRBD1
CDR3aa: CASRLDRDWGEKLFF
CDR3nt: TGTGCCAGCAGACTCGACAGGGATTGGGGTGAAAAACTGTTTTTT

j_gene: TRBJ2-4
v_gene: TRBV30
abundance: few
d_gene: .
CDR3aa: CAWIGFHGGATSNIQYF
CDR3nt: TGTGCCTGGATAGGGTTTCACGGCGGGGCGACGTCTAACATTCAGTACTTC

j_gene: TRBJ2-3
v_gene: TRBV30
abundance: once
d_gene: TRBD1
CDR3aa: CAWRRGHYGSTDTQYF
CDR3nt: TGTGCCTGGCGCAGGGGGCACTACGGGAGCACAGATACGCAGTATTTT

j_gene: TRBJ2-3
v_gene: TRBV6-4
abundance: .
d_gene: TRBD2
CDR3aa: CASSQRTGGADTQYF
CDR3nt: TGTGCCAGCAGTCAAAGGACGGGAGGGGCAGATACGCAGTATTTT

j_gene: TRBJ2-2
v_gene: TRBV30
abundance: .
d_gene: TRBD1
CDR3aa: CASIPGQLVYTGELFF
CDR3nt: TGTGCCTCAATCCCGGGACAGTTAGTTTACACCGGGGAGCTGTTTTTT

j_gene: TRBJ1-1
v_gene: TRBV5-8
abundance: .
d_gene: TRBD1
CDR3aa: CASSLARGRKAFF
CDR3nt: TGTGCCAGCAGCTTGGCCAGGGGGCGCAAAGCTTTCTTT